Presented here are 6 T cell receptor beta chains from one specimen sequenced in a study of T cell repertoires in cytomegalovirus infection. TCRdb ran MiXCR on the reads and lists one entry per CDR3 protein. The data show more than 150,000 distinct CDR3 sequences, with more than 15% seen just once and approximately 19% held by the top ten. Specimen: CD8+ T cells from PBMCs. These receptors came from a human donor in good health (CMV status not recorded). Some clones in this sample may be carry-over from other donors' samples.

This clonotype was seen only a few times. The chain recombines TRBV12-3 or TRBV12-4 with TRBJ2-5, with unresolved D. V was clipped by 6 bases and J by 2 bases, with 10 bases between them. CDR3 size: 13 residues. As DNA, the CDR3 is TGTGCCAGCAGCACAATTCGGCAAGAGACCCAGTACTTC. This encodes CASSTIRQETQYF.

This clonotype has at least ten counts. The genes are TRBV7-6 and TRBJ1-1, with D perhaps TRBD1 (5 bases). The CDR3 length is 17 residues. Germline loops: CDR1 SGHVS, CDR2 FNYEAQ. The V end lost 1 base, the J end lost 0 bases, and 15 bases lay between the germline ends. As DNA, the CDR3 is TGTGCCAGCAGCTTAGAGTCAAGAAGACAGTTGAACACTGAAGCTTTCTTT. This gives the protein CASSLESRRQLNTEAFF.

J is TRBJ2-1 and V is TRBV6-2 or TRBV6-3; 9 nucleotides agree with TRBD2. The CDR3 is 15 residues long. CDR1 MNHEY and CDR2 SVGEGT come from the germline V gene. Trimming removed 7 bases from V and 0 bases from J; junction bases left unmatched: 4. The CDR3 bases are TGTGCCAGCACTTGGCGGGGGGGCTCCTACAATGAGCAGTTCTTC. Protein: CASTWRGGSYNEQFF.

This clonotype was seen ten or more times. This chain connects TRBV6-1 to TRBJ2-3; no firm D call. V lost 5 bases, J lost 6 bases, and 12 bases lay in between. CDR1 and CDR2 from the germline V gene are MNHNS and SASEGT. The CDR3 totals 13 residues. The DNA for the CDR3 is TGTGCCAGCAGTAAGTGGGTAAAGGATACGCAGTATTTT. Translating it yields CASSKWVKDTQYF.

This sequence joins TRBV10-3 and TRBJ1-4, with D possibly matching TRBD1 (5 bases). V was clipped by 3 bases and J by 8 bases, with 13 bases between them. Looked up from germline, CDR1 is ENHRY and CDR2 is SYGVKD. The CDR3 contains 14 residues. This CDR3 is CAISDPAGREKLFF. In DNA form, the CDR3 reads TGTGCCATCAGTGATCCCGCAGGGCGAGAAAAACTGTTTTTT.

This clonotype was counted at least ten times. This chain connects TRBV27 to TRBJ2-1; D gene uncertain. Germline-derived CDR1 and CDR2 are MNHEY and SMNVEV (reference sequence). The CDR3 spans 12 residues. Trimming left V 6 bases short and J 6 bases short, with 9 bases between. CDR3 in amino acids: CASSPSPNEQFF. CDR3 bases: TGTGCCAGCAGCCCCTCCCCCAATGAGCAGTTCTTC.